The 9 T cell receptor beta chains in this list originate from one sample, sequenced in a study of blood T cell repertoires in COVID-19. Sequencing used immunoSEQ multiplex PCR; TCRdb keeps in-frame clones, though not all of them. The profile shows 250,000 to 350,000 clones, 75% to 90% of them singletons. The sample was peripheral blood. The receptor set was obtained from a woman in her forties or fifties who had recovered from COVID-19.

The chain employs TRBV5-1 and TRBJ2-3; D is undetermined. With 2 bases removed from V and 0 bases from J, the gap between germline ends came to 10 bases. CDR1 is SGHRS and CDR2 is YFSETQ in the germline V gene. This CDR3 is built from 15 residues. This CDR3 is CASSFVWHSTDTQYF. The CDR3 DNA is TGCGCCAGCAGCTTCGTTTGGCACAGCACAGATACGCAGTATTTT.

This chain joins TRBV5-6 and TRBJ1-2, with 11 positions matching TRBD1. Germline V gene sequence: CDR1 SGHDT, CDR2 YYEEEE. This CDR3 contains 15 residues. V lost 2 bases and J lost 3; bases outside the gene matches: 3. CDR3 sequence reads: CASSFGTGGYYGYTF. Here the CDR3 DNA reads TGTGCCAGCAGCTTCGGGACAGGGGGTTACTATGGCTACACCTTC.

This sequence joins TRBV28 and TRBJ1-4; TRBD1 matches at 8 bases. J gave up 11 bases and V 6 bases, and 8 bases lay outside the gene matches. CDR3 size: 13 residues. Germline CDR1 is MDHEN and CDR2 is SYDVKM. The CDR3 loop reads CASSRADRDKLFF. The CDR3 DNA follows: TGTGCCAGCAGCCGGGCGGACAGGGACAAACTGTTTTTT.

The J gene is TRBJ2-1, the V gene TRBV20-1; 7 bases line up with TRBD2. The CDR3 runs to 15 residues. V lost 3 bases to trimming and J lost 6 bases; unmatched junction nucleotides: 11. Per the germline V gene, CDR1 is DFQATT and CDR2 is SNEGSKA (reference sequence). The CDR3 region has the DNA TGCAGTGCTAGTCCTTGGTGGGAGGGCCGCAATGAGCAGTTCTTC. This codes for CSASPWWEGRNEQFF.

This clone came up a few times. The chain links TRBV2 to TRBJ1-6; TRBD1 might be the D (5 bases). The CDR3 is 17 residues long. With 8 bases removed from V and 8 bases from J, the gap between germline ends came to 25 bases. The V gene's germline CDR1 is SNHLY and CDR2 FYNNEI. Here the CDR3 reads CASGQGLTEWSYSPLHF. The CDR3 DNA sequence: TGTGCCAGCGGGCAGGGTCTTACAGAGTGGTCTTATTCACCCCTCCACTTT.

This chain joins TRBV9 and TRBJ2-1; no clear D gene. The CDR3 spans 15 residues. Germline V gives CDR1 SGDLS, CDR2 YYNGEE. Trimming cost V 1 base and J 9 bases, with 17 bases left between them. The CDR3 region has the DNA TGTGCCAGCAGCGTATCGAGCCATACGCCGAGTGAGCAGTTCTTC. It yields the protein CASSVSSHTPSEQFF.

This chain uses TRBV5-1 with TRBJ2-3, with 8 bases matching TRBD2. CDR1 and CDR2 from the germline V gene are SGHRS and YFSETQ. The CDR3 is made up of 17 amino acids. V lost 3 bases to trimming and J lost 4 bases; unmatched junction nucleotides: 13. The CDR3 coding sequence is TGCGCCAGCAGCTCCACAAGGACTAGCAGGTATCCAGATACGCAGTATTTT. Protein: CASSSTRTSRYPDTQYF.

The CDR3 loop reads CASSFRDNTGELFF. Here the CDR3 DNA reads TGTGCCAGCAGCTTCCGGGATAACACCGGGGAGCTGTTTTTT. J is TRBJ2-2 and V is TRBV5-8; maybe TRBD2 (5 bases). Trimming shortened V by 2 bases and J by 2 bases, and 7 bases separated the two germline ends. The CDR3 is made up of 14 amino acids. Germline lookup yields CDR1 SGHTS and CDR2 YDEGEE.

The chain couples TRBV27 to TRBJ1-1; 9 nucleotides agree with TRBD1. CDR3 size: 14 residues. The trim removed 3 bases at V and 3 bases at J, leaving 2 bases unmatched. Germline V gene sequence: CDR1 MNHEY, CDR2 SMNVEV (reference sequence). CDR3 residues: CASSFRTGDTEAFF. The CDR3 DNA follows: TGTGCCAGCAGTTTCCGGACAGGGGACACTGAAGCTTTCTTT.